These 32 T cell receptor beta chains came from one sample sequenced in a study of human CD8 memory T cell subsets. TCR beta libraries were made by UMI-labeled 5' RACE. Each CDR3 protein gets one entry in TCRdb, which reprocessed the 5' RACE reads and gives no DNA. The repertoire table contains some 11,000 distinct CDR3 sequences. The sample taken for sequencing was CD8+ T cells from PBMCs. The receptor set was obtained from a human donor in good health.

The gene calls are TRBV10-3 and TRBJ2-7; TCRdb reports TRBD2, a call that lacks DNA to check it against. The CDR3 length is 15 residues. Germline CDR1 and CDR2: ENHRY and SYGVKD. This chain's CDR3 is CAISESGSGGGEQYF.

This clonotype shows up as medium-sized by frequency. The rearrangement uses TRBV7-9 and TRBJ2-3; TCRdb lists TRBD2, though no DNA is available to test this call. Germline lookup yields CDR1 SEHNR and CDR2 FQNEAQ (reference sequence). CDR3 size: 12 residues. CDR3 protein: CASLPNGDTQYF.

The chain links TRBV10-2 to TRBJ2-1; TCRdb names TRBD1, which stays unverified in the absence of DNA. Germline CDR1 reads WSHSY; CDR2 reads SAAADI. The CDR3 sequence is 15 residues long. The CDR3 sequence is CASRAGTGNYNEQFF.

V and J are TRBV27 and TRBJ1-2; the D call from TCRdb, TRBD1, cannot be confirmed without DNA. CDR1 and CDR2 from the germline V gene are MNHEY and SMNVEV (reference sequence). The CDR3 totals 13 residues. The CDR3 protein is CASSNRDIHGYTF.

This clonotype registers medium-sized by frequency. CDR3 residues: CATSRDTASVETQYF. This chain joins TRBV15 and TRBJ2-5. Germline V lookup: CDR1 LNHNV, CDR2 YYDKDF (reference sequence). This CDR3 has 15 residues.

This rearrangement joins TRBV28 to TRBJ2-3; TCRdb picks TRBD2, but there is no DNA to check that call. CDR1 and CDR2 from the germline V gene are MDHEN and SYDVKM. The CDR3 sequence is 17 residues long. The CDR3 sequence is CASSFGLAGGNTDTQYF.

The chain combines TRBV10-3 with TRBJ2-3; with no DNA, the TCRdb D assignment of TRBD1 cannot be verified. This CDR3 region has 13 residues. Germline V gene lookup returns CDR1 ENHRY and CDR2 SYGVKD. The CDR3 spells CAITGFSTDTQYF.

CDR3 in amino acids: CASNEGQRVNLPSSYEQYF. The V and J genes are TRBV28 and TRBJ2-7; as DNA is missing, the TRBD1 call by TCRdb cannot be tested. CDR1 and CDR2 from the germline V gene are MDHEN and SYDVKM. The CDR3 covers 19 residues.

CDR3 protein: CASSSLRDRVFDEQFF. The J gene is TRBJ2-1, the V gene TRBV7-2; TCRdb's D call, TRBD1, is unchecked because there is no DNA. The CDR3 contains 16 residues. Germline V gene lookup returns CDR1 SGHTA and CDR2 FQGNSA.

This clonotype registers medium-sized (0.01 to 0.1%) by frequency. This chain connects TRBV29-1 to TRBJ1-1. The CDR3 spans 12 residues. The germline CDR1 and CDR2 sequences are SQVTM and ANQGSEA. The chain's CDR3 is CSAVDTNTEAFF.

This chain joins TRBV24-1 and TRBJ2-5. Germline V gives CDR1 KGHDR, CDR2 SFDVKD. The CDR3 has 15 residues. CDR3 in amino acids: CATSDSQGAQETQYF.

The CDR3 is CASSLGALALADTQYF. The chain uses TRBV11-2 and TRBJ2-3; the D call from TCRdb, TRBD2, cannot be confirmed without DNA. The CDR3 extends over 16 amino acids. From germline, CDR1 is SGHAT and CDR2 FQNNGV.

V gene TRBV7-9 combines with J gene TRBJ2-1; TCRdb's D gene call, TRBD1, goes unchecked for lack of DNA. The CDR3 loop spans 12 amino acids. Germline V gene sequence: CDR1 SEHNR, CDR2 FQNEAQ (reference sequence). CDR3: CASRPAPEEQFF.

The CDR3 sequence: CATSAGGGGYEQYF. V gene TRBV24-1 combines with J gene TRBJ2-7; TCRdb's D call, TRBD2, is unchecked because there is no DNA. The CDR3 length is 14 residues. CDR1 is KGHDR and CDR2 is SFDVKD in the germline V gene.

The V gene is TRBV6-5, the J gene TRBJ1-1. Germline CDR1 and CDR2: MNHEY and SVGAGI. The CDR3 spans 14 residues. CDR3 amino acids: CASSYGLINTEAFF.

The chain couples TRBV7-9 to TRBJ2-5; TCRdb picks TRBD2, but there is no DNA to check that call. Germline lookup yields CDR1 SEHNR and CDR2 FQNEAQ (reference sequence). The CDR3 loop spans 19 amino acids. Here the CDR3 reads CASSLVMASGGDVQETQYF. Using reference TRBV7-9 and TRBJ2-5 for the parts outside the CDR3, the full variable domain is DTGVSQNPRHKITKRGQNVTFRCDPISEHNRLYWYRQTLGQGPEFLTYFQNEAQLEKSRLLSDRFSAERPKGSFSTLEIQRTEQGDSAMYLCASSLVMASGGDVQETQYFGPGTRLLVL.

The CDR3 loop reads CATSREQGVYEQYF. The chain uses TRBV15 and TRBJ2-7; the D gene TCRdb calls, TRBD1, cannot be checked with no DNA. The CDR3 runs to 14 residues. Germline V gene data show CDR1 as LNHNV and CDR2 as YYDKDF (reference sequence).

Here the CDR3 reads CSGLGGDSTDTQYF. The rearrangement links TRBV29-1 to TRBJ2-3; TCRdb calls TRBD2, which cannot be checked without DNA. The CDR3 extends over 14 amino acids. Germline assignment: CDR1 SQVTM and CDR2 ANQGSEA.

This clonotype shows up as medium-sized by frequency. The J gene is TRBJ2-1, the V gene TRBV7-9; TCRdb designates TRBD1, a call that cannot be tested without DNA. Looked up from germline, CDR1 is SEHNR and CDR2 is FQNEAQ (reference sequence). CDR3 length equals 15 residues. CDR3 in amino acids: CASSLVIGQGNEQFF. Filled out from reference TRBV7-9 and TRBJ2-1, the complete variable domain reads DTGVSQNPRHKITKRGQNVTFRCDPISEHNRLYWYRQTLGQGPEFLTYFQNEAQLEKSRLLSDRFSAERPKGSFSTLEIQRTEQGDSAMYLCASSLVIGQGNEQFFGPGTRLTVL.

In terms of frequency, this clonotype is medium-sized. This chain joins TRBV6-5 and TRBJ1-2. CDR3 length: 13 residues. In germline, CDR1 is MNHEY, CDR2 SVGAGI. The CDR3 is CASSYSRNYGYTF.

This clonotype is identified as medium-sized from frequency. This chain's CDR3 is CASSEAQRTVNTGELFF. The chain recombines TRBV2 with TRBJ2-2; TCRdb outputs TRBD1, but without DNA this stays unchecked. The CDR3 runs 17 residues. From germline, CDR1 is SNHLY and CDR2 FYNNEI.

The gene calls are TRBV27 and TRBJ2-7. The germline V gene has CDR1 MNHEY and CDR2 SMNVEV (reference sequence). The CDR3 sequence is 13 residues long. CDR3: CASSRRDFYEQYF.

The chain couples TRBV2 to TRBJ2-1; with no DNA, the TCRdb D assignment of TRBD2 cannot be verified. The CDR3 has 15 residues. Germline values: CDR1 SNHLY, CDR2 FYNNEI. The CDR3 spells CASSYTSGIYNEQFF.

The chain recombines TRBV7-3 with TRBJ2-7; the D call from TCRdb, TRBD1, cannot be confirmed without DNA. Germline loops: CDR1 SGHTA, CDR2 FQGTGA. The length of the CDR3 is 15 residues. CDR3 sequence reads: CASSLGGGLGNEQYF.

This clonotype counts as medium-sized by frequency. The V and J genes are TRBV9 and TRBJ1-1; TCRdb's assignment of TRBD1 cannot be checked, as there is no DNA. Germline V lookup: CDR1 SGDLS, CDR2 YYNGEE. The CDR3 is made up of 15 amino acids. Here the CDR3 reads CASSPQALGRAEAFF.

This chain links TRBV2 with TRBJ2-7; checking the TCRdb D call of TRBD2 is not possible without DNA. This CDR3 comprises 15 residues. The germline V gene encodes CDR1 SNHLY and CDR2 FYNNEI. CDR3 protein: CATDSTSGDPYEQYF.

The genes are TRBV10-2 and TRBJ2-5; TCRdb's assignment of TRBD2 cannot be checked, as there is no DNA. The CDR3 is 16 residues long. Per the germline V gene, CDR1 is WSHSY and CDR2 is SAAADI. CDR3 loop: CASSDQVARYQETQYF.

CDR3 residues: CASSQDRGGGEAFF. This chain joins TRBV3-1 and TRBJ1-1; TCRdb reports TRBD1, a call that lacks DNA to check it against. CDR3 size: 14 residues. The germline gives CDR1 LGHDT, CDR2 YNNKEL (reference sequence).

This chain joins TRBV3-1 and TRBJ2-1. Germline V gene sequence: CDR1 LGHDT, CDR2 YNNKEL (reference sequence). The CDR3 spans 14 residues. The CDR3 spells CASSHRSSYNEQFF.

The chain joins TRBV11-2 to TRBJ2-7; with no DNA, the TCRdb D assignment of TRBD2 cannot be verified. This CDR3 comprises 15 residues. Germline loops: CDR1 SGHAT, CDR2 FQNNGV. The CDR3 spells CASSLIAGEGYEQYF. The full variable domain, completed using reference TRBV11-2 and TRBJ2-7, is EAGVAQSPRYKIIEKRQSVAFWCNPISGHATLYWYQQILGQGPKLLIQFQNNGVVDDSQLPKDRFSAERLKGVDSTLKIQPAKLEDSAVYLCASSLIAGEGYEQYFGPGTRLTVT.

The rearrangement uses TRBV5-5 and TRBJ2-5; TCRdb's D call, TRBD1, is unchecked because there is no DNA. The CDR3 length is 15 residues. Germline lookup yields CDR1 SGHKS and CDR2 YYEKEE (reference sequence). CDR3 region: CASSLAGQGKETQYF.

J is TRBJ2-7 and V is TRBV6-2 or TRBV6-3; the TCRdb D gene call, TRBD2, has no DNA to confirm it. There are 13 residues in the CDR3. Germline values: CDR1 MNHEY, CDR2 SVGEGT. CDR3 loop: CASSGLDSYEQYF.